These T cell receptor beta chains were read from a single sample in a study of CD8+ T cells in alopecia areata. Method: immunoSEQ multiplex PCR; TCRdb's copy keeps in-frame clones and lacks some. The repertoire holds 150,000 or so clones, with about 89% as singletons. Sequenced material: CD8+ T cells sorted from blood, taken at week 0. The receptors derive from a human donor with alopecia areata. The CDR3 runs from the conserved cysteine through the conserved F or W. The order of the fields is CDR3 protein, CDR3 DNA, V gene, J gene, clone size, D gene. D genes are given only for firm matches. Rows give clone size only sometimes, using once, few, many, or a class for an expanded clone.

CASWGAIAGGSYEQYF,TGTGCCAGCTGGGGGGCTATTGCGGGAGGCTCCTACGAGCAGTACTTC,TRBV25-1,TRBJ2-7,NA,TRBD2
CASSHSGEGNQPQHF,TGTGCTAGCAGCCACTCAGGGGAGGGGAATCAGCCCCAGCATTTT,TRBV7-7,TRBJ1-5,NA,NA
CASSTDDSGATGELFF,TGTGCCAGCAGTACCGATGACAGCGGGGCTACCGGGGAGCTGTTTTTT,TRBV6-6,TRBJ2-2,few,TRBD2
CASSLGGSSEQFF,TGTGCCAGCAGCTTAGGTGGGAGCAGTGAGCAGTTCTTC,TRBV7-9,TRBJ2-1,NA,NA
CASSVYTGLPNNEQFF,TGTGCCAGCAGTGTGTACACGGGACTCCCTAATAATGAGCAGTTCTTC,TRBV6-1,TRBJ2-1,NA,NA
CASSFSSNYGYTF,TGTGCCAGCAGCTTTAGTTCAAACTATGGCTACACCTTC,TRBV5-6,TRBJ1-2,NA,NA
CSVEFPRPDTQYF,TGCAGCGTTGAATTCCCACGGCCAGATACGCAGTATTTT,TRBV29-1,TRBJ2-3,NA,NA
CSVATESYEQYF,TGCAGCGTGGCGACAGAGTCCTACGAGCAGTACTTC,TRBV29-1,TRBJ2-7,NA,NA
CASSSGGYEQFF,TGTGCCAGCAGCTCCGGGGGTTATGAGCAGTTCTTC,TRBV5-4,TRBJ2-1,NA,NA
CASSSPQGNTEAFF,TGTGCCAGCAGTTCGCCCCAGGGGAACACTGAAGCTTTCTTT,TRBV27,TRBJ1-1,NA,NA
CASTWGDGDTEAFF,TGTGCCAGTACCTGGGGGGACGGGGACACTGAAGCTTTCTTT,TRBV19,TRBJ1-1,once,NA
CAIRQGEKLFF,TGTGCCATCAGACAGGGTGAAAAACTGTTTTTT,TRBV10-3,TRBJ1-4,few,NA
CASSSRDRAYEQYF,TGTGCCAGCAGCAGCCGGGACAGGGCCTACGAGCAGTACTTC,TRBV7-9,TRBJ2-7,NA,TRBD1
CSVAAAGSGETQYF,TGCAGCGTTGCGGCGGCAGGGTCAGGGGAGACCCAGTACTTC,TRBV29-1,TRBJ2-5,NA,NA
CSADRENSYEQYF,TGCAGCGCCGACAGGGAGAACTCCTACGAGCAGTACTTC,TRBV29-1,TRBJ2-7,NA,TRBD1
CASSLNGTTEFYF,TGTGCCAGCAGCTTGAACGGGACTACTGAATTCTATTTT,TRBV5-4,TRBJ2-3,NA,TRBD2
CASSQQPAQTNEQYF,TGCGCCAGCAGCCAACAACCGGCCCAAACCAACGAGCAGTACTTC,TRBV4-1,TRBJ2-7,NA,NA
CASRAGQASGELFF,TGTGCCAGCAGAGCAGGACAGGCCTCCGGGGAGCTGTTTTTT,TRBV7-9,TRBJ2-2,NA,TRBD1
CASSEGLADTQYF,TGTGCCAGCAGTGAGGGGCTAGCAGATACGCAGTATTTT,TRBV25-1,TRBJ2-3,once,NA
CASSQDPGIAGNTIYF,TGCGCCAGCAGCCAAGATCCGGGCATCGCTGGAAACACCATATATTTT,TRBV4-1,TRBJ1-3,once,NA
CASSSGGRNQPQHF,TGTGCCAGCAGTTCAGGGGGCCGAAATCAGCCCCAGCATTTT,TRBV2,TRBJ1-5,NA,TRBD1
CASSEIRDTQYF,TGTGCCAGCAGTGAAATCCGGGATACGCAGTATTTT,TRBV6-1,TRBJ2-3,once,NA
CASRRGVSEAFF,TGTGCCAGCAGGAGGGGGGTCTCTGAAGCTTTCTTT,TRBV5-6,TRBJ1-1,NA,NA
CASSLDSLNQPQHF,TGTGCCAGCAGCTTGGACAGCTTGAATCAGCCCCAGCATTTT,TRBV7-8,TRBJ1-5,NA,NA
CASSHGKVTDTQYF,TGTGCCAGCAGCCACGGAAAGGTCACAGATACGCAGTATTTT,TRBV13,TRBJ2-3,NA,NA
CASSVGKYNEQFF,TGTGCCAGCAGCGTAGGGAAATACAATGAGCAGTTCTTC,TRBV9,TRBJ2-1,NA,NA
CASSFQREDYEQYF,TGTGCCAGCAGCTTCCAGCGGGAGGATTACGAGCAGTACTTC,TRBV11-2,TRBJ2-7,NA,TRBD2
CASRPPRGNGYTF,TGTGCCAGCCGACCGCCCCGGGGCAATGGCTACACCTTC,TRBV13,TRBJ1-2,NA,NA
CASSQGLLYEQYF,TGCGCCAGCAGCCAGGGACTCCTATACGAGCAGTACTTC,TRBV4-1,TRBJ2-7,once,NA